This T cell receptor (beta chain) was captured by sequencing in a study of CD8 T cells in Susac syndrome. Random hexamers primed reverse transcription of about 0.45 to 1 ug RNA. A multiplex approach, immunoSEQ multiplex PCR, amplified TCR beta CDR3 across 54 Vbeta and 13 Jbeta. One entry per CDR3 protein, called by TCRdb with MiXCR from the immunoSEQ multiplex PCR reads. This sample has 180,000 or so distinct CDR3 sequences, with 85% to 95% found just once. Trimming removed 5 bases at V and 5 bases at J, with 12 bases between. The CDR3 loop spans 13 amino acids. Per germline, CDR1 MNHEY and CDR2 SMNVEV (reference sequence).

The sequencing sample was made of CD4+ T cells from PBMCs. The origin of this receptor is a human donor in good health. This chain uses TRBV27 with TRBJ2-5; D is ambiguous. The CDR3 nucleotides read TGTGCCAGCAGTCGTAGTATCGCGGAGACCCAGTACTTC. This translates into CASSRSIAETQYF.